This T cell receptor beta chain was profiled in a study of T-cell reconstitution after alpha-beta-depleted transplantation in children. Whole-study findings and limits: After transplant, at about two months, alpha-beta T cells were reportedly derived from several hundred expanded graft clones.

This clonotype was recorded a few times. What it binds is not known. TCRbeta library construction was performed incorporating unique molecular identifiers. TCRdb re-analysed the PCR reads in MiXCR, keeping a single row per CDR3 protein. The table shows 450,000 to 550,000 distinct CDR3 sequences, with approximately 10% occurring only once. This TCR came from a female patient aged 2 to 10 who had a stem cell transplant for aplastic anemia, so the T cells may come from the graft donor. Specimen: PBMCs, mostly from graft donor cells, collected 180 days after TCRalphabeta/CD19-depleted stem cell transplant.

The CDR3 sequence: CASRTAQGGNQPQHF. For the CDR3, the DNA is TGTGCCAGCCGAACAGCACAGGGTGGGAATCAGCCCCAGCATTTT. The chain has TRBV12-3 or TRBV12-4 and TRBJ1-5; weak D call: TRBD1 (6 bases). CDR3 length: 15 amino acids. Trimming removed 8 bases from V and 4 bases from J, with 18 bases in between.